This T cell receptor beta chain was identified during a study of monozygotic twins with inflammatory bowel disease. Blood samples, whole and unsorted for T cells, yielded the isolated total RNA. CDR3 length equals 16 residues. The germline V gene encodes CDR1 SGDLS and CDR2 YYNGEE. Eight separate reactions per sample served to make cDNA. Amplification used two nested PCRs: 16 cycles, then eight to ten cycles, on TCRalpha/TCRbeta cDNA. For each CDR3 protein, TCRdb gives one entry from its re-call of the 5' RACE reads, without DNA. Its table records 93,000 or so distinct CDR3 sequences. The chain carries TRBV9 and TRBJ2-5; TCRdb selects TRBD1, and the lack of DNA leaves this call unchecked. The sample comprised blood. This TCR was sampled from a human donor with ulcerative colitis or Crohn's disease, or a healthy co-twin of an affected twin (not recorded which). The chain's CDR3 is CASSPDWGGGKETQYF.